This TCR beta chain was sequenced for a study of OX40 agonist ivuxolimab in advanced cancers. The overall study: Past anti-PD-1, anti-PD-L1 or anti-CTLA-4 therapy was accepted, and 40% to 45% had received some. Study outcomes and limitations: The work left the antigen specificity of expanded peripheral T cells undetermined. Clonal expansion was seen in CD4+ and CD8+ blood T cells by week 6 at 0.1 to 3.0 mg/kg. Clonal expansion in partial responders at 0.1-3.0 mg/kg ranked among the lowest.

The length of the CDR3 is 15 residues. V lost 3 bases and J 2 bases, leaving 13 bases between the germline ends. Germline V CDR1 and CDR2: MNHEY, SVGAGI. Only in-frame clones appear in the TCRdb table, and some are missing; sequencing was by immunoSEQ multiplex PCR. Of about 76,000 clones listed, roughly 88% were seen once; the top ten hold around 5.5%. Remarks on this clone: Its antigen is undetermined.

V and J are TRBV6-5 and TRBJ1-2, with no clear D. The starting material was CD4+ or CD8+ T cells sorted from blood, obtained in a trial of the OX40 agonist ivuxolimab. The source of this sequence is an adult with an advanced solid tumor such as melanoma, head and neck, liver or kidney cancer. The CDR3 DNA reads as TGTGCCAGCAGTTATTCAGACACGGTGAACTATGGCTACACCTTC. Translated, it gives CASSYSDTVNYGYTF.